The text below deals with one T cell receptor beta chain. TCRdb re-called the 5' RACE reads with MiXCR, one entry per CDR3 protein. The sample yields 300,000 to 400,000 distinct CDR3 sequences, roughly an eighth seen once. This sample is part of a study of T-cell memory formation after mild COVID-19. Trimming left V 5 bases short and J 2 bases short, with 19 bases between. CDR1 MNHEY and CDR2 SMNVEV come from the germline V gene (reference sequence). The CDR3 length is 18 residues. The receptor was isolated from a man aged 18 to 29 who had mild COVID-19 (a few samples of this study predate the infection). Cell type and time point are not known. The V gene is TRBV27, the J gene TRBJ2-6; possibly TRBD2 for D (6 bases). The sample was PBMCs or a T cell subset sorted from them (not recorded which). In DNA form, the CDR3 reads TGTGCCAGCAGTCTCACCGGGACTGGGGTCGCTGGGGCCAACGTCCTGACTTTC. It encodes CASSLTGTGVAGANVLTF.